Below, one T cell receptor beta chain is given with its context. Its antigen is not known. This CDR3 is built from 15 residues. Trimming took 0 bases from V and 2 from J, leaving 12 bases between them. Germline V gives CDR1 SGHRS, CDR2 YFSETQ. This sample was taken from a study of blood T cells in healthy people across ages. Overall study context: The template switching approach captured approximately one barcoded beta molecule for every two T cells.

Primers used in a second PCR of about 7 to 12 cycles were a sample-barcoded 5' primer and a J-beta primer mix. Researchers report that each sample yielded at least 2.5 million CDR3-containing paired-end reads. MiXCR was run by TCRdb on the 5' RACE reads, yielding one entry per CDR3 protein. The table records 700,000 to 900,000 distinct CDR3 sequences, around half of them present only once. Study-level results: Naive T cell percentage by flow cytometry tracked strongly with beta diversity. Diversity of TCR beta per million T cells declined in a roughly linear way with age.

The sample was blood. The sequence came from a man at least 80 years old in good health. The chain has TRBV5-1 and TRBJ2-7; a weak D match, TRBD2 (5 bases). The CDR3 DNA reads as TGCGCCAGCAGCTTGGCCGGACGGGGAGCCTACGAGCAGTACTTC. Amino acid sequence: CASSLAGRGAYEQYF. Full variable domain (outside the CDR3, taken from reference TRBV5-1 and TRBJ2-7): KAGVTQTPRYLIKTRGQQVTLSCSPISGHRSVSWYQQTPGQGLQFLFEYFSETQRNKGNFPGRFSGRQFSNSRSEMNVSTLELGDSALYLCASSLAGRGAYEQYFGPGTRLTVT.